This TCR beta chain was documented in a study of T cell responses to AZD1222 COVID-19 vaccine. CDR1 MDHEN and CDR2 SYDVKM come from the germline V gene. The CDR3 extends over 14 amino acids. V lost 7 bases and J lost 7; bases outside the gene matches: 13. Clones were sequenced by immunoSEQ multiplex PCR, and TCRdb holds only the in-frame ones, with some missing. The repertoire holds approximately 150,000 clones, with approximately 90% as singletons. A note on this clone: Its antigen remains unidentified.

General observations from the study: There were mostly white British donors and more females than males, and clonal diversity was possibly underestimated. Only a handful of AZD1222 recipients, more than 5 in all, had baseline seropositivity.

The sequencing used peripheral blood, collected on day 0 of AZD1222 vaccination. The source is an adult in good health. The chain links TRBV28 to TRBJ2-7; the match to TRBD1 covers 7 bases. The CDR3 DNA reads TGTGCCAGCATCCTAAGGACAGGTCTGCGGGAGCAGTACTTC. This sequence encodes CASILRTGLREQYF.